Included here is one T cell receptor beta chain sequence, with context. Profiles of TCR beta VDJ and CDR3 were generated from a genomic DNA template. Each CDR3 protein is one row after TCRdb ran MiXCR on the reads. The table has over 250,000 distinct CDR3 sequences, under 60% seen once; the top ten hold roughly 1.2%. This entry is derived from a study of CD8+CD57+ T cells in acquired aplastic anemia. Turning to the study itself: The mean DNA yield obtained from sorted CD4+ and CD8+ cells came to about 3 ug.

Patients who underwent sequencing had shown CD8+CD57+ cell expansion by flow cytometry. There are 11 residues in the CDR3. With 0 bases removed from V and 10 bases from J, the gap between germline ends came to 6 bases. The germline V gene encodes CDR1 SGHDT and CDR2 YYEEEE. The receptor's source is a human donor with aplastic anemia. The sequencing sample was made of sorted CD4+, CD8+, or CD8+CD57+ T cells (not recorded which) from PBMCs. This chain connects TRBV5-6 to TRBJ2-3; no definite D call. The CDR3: CASSLGDPQYF. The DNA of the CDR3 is TGTGCCAGCAGCTTGGGCGATCCGCAGTATTTT.